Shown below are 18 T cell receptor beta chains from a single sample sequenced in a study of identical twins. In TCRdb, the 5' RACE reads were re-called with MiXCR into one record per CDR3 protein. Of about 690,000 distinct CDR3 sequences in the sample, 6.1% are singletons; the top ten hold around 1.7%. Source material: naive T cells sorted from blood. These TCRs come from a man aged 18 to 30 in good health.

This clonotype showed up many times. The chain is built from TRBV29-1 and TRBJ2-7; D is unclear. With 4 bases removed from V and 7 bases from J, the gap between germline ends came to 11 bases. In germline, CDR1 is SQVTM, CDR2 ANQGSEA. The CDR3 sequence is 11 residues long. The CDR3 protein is CSVGGLGEQYF. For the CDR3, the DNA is TGCAGCGTTGGAGGTTTGGGGGAGCAGTACTTC.

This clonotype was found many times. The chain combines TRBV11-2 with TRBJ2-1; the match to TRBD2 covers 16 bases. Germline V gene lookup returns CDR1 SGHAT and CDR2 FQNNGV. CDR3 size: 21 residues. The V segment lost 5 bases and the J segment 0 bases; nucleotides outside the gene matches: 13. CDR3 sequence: CASSPFGTGTSGRVSYNEQFF. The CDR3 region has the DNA TGTGCCAGCAGCCCATTTGGGACCGGGACTAGCGGGAGGGTCTCCTACAATGAGCAGTTCTTC. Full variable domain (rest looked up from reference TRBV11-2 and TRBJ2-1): EAGVAQSPRYKIIEKRQSVAFWCNPISGHATLYWYQQILGQGPKLLIQFQNNGVVDDSQLPKDRFSAERLKGVDSTLKIQPAKLEDSAVYLCASSPFGTGTSGRVSYNEQFFGPGTRLTVL.

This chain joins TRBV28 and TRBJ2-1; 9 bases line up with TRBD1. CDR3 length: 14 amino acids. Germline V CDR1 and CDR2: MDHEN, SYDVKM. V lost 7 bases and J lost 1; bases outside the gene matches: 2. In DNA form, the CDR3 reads TGTGCCAGCAAAGGGACAGGGTCCTACAATGAGCAGTTCTTC. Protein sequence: CASKGTGSYNEQFF.

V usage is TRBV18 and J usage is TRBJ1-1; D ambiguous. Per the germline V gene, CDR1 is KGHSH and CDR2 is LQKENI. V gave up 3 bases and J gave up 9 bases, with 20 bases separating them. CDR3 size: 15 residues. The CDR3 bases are TGTGCCAGCTCACCCCTCTGGGCGCGGTTCGACCAAGCTTTCTTT. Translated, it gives CASSPLWARFDQAFF.

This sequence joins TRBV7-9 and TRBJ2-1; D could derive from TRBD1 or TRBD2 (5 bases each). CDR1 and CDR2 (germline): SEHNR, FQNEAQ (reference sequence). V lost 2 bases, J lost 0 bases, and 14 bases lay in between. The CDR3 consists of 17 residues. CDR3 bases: TGTGCCAGCAGCTTAACAGGACTCAGGAGCTCCTACAATGAGCAGTTCTTC. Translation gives CASSLTGLRSSYNEQFF.

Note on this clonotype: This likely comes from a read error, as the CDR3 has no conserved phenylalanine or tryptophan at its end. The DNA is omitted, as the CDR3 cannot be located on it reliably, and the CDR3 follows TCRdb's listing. The CDR3 is CASSWKDAGRPQLL. The chain couples TRBV7-2 to TRBJ1-6. Both ends counted, the CDR3 spans 14 residues. In germline, CDR1 is SGHTA, CDR2 FQGNSA.

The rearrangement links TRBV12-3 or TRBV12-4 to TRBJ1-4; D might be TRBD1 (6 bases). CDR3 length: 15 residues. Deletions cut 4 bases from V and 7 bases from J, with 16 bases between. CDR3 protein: CASSWNRDPGEKLFF. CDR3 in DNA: TGTGCCAGCAGTTGGAACAGGGATCCGGGTGAAAAACTGTTTTTT.

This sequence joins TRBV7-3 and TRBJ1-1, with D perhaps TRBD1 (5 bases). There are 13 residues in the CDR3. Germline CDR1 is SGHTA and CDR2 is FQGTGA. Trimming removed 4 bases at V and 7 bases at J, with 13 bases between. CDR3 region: CASSWNRDREAFF. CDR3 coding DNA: TGTGCCAGCAGCTGGAACCGGGACCGTGAAGCTTTCTTT.

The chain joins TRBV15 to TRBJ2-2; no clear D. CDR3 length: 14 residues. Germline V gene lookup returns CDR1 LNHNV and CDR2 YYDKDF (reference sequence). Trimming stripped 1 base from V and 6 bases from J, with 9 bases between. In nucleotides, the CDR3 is TGTGCCACCAGCAGAGGGGCAGGACCCGGGGAGCTGTTTTTT. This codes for CATSRGAGPGELFF.

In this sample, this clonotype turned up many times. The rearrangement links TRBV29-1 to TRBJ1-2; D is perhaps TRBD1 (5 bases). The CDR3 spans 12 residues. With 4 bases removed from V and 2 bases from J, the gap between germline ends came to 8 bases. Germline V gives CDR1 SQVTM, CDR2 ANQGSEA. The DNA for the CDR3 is TGCAGCGTTGGACAGAGCAACTATGGCTACACCTTC. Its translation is CSVGQSNYGYTF.

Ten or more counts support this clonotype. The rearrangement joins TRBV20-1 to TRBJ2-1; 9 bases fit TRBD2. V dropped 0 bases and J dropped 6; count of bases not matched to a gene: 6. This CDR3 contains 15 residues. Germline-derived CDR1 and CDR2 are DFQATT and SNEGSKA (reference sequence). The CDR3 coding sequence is TGCAGTGCTAGAGATCCACGGACTAGCGTCAATGAGCAGTTCTTC. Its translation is CSARDPRTSVNEQFF.

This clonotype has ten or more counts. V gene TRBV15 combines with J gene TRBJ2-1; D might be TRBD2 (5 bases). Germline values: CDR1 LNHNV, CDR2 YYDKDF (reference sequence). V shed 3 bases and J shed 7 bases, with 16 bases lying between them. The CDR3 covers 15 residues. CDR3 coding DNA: TGTGCCACCAGCAGTTCCCCTCGCGAGGGAAATGAGCAGTTCTTC. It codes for CATSSSPREGNEQFF.

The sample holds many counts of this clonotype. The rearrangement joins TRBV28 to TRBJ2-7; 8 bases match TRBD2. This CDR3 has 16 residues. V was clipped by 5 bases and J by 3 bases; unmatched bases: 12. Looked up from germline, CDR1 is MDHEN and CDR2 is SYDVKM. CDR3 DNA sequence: TGTGCCAGCAGTCCGCACCGGGGGGGAAAAAGCTACGAGCAGTACTTC. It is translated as CASSPHRGGKSYEQYF.

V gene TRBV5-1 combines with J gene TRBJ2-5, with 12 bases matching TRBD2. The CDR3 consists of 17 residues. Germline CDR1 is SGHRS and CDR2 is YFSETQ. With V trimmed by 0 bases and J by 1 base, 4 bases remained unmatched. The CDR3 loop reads CASSLGSSGRAQETQYF. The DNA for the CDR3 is TGCGCCAGCAGCTTGGGGTCTAGCGGGAGGGCCCAAGAGACCCAGTACTTC.

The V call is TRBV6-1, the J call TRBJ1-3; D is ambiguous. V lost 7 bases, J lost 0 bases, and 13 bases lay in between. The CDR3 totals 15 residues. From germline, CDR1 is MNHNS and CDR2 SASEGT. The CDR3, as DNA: TGTGCCAGCAAGCCCGACCTACACTCTGGAAACACCATATATTTT. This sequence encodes CASKPDLHSGNTIYF.

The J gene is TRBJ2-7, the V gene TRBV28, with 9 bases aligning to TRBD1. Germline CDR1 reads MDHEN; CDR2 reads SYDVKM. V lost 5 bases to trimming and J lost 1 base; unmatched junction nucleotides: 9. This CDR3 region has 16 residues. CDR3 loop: CASSNSPGQGSYEQYF. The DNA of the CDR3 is TGTGCCAGCAGTAACTCCCCGGGACAGGGATCCTACGAGCAGTACTTC. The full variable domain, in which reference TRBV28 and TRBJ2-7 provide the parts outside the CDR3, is DVKVTQSSRYLVKRTGEKVFLECVQDMDHENMFWYRQDPGLGLRLIYFSYDVKMKEKGDIPEGYSVSREKKERFSLILESASTNQTSMYLCASSNSPGQGSYEQYFGPGTRLTVT.

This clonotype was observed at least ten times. The CDR3 region has the DNA TGTGCCAGCAGTTTAAGAGGGGGAGGTTCACCCCTCCACTTT. As protein: CASSLRGGGSPLHF. The chain combines TRBV12-3 or TRBV12-4 with TRBJ1-6; weak D call: TRBD1 (6 bases). The V end was cut by 2 bases, the J end by 9 bases, with 11 bases between. This CDR3 is built from 14 residues.

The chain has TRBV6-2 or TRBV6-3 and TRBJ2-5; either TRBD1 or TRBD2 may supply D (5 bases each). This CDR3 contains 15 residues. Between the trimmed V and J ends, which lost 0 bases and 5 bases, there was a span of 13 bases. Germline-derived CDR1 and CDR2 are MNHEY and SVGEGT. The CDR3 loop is CASSYSPGTPETQYF. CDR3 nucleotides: TGTGCCAGCAGTTACTCCCCCGGGACCCCTGAGACCCAGTACTTC.